This T cell receptor beta chain was sequenced in a study of cytomegalovirus exposure and HLA in healthy donors. The PCR had 60 Vbeta and 13 Jbeta primers. Assay: immunoSEQ multiplex PCR; the TCRdb copy retains only in-frame clones and omits some. The sample carries tens of thousands of clones, 90% to 95% recorded once. These donors counted as nominally healthy when sampled, but unrecorded immune exposures were likely. This CDR3 spans 15 amino acids. Germline CDR1 is KGHSH and CDR2 is LQKENI. Study-level points and caveats: A later analysis reportedly found that, within productive TCRs, an Asian-associated ancestry cluster had fewer N-insertions than the mean observed across the roughly 700 donors. It was in a later analysis that TCR association rates were seen to vary by HLA locus, highest for DRB1 and lowest for HLA-C.

On this clone: Its antigen is not known. Relative to the germline gene, one junction end is altered; a read error may explain this. Other DNA sequences in this specimen translate into the identical CDR3.

Sequencing input: PBMCs. The gene calls are TRBV18 and TRBJ1-1; D possibly corresponds to TRBD1 (6 bases). The sequence was collected from a woman between 18 and 30 years old in good health and CMV-seronegative. As DNA, the CDR3 is TGTGCCAGCTCAGGTCGGGGGGGCTCAAGCACTGAGGCTTTCTTT. It translates to CASSGRGGSSTEAFF.